This TCR beta chain was identified during a study of blood T cells in healthy people across ages. Together with a sample-barcoded 5' primer, a J-beta primer mix was included in a second PCR lasting 7 to 11 cycles. A single record per CDR3 protein comes from TCRdb applying MiXCR to the 5' RACE reads. The sample carries about 2 million distinct CDR3 sequences, about 50% recorded once. This CDR3 contains 12 residues. Trimming took 2 bases from V and 5 from J, leaving 6 bases between them. The V gene's germline CDR1 is SNHLY and CDR2 FYNNEI. This clonotype was observed a handful of times. Sequenced material: blood. V usage is TRBV2 and J usage is TRBJ2-5; D is unresolved. The sequence was collected from a woman aged 40 to 50 in good health. The CDR3 DNA follows: TGTGCCAGCAGTGAAAGGATGGAGACCCAGTACTTC. Its protein product is CASSERMETQYF.